These T cell receptor beta chains were read from a single sample in a study of shared clonotypes between healthy human individuals. This table comes from immunoSEQ multiplex PCR, and its TCRdb copy is limited to in-frame clones, with some not included. The table includes hundreds of thousands of clones, about 95% detected once. The sequenced sample was naive CD8+ T cells sorted from blood. The receptors derive from a woman in her thirties in good health. CDR3s include the opening cysteine and the closing phenylalanine or tryptophan. The D gene is left open where the match is weak. Size tells how often a clone was seen (once, few, many) or the class of an expanded clone, and some rows leave it out.

>.|TRBJ1-5|TRBV4-1|TRBD1
CASSQSWGRGNQPQHF
TGCGCCAGCAGCCAAAGCTGGGGCAGGGGGAATCAGCCCCAGCATTTT
>.|TRBJ1-5|TRBV27|.
CASSTSGGQRNQPQHF
TGTGCCAGCAGTACATCTGGGGGGCAGCGCAATCAGCCCCAGCATTTT
>.|TRBJ2-7|TRBV5-5|TRBD2
CASSLVINVASGDYEQYF
TGTGCCAGCAGCTTGGTCATAAACGTGGCTAGCGGAGACTACGAGCAGTACTTC
>.|TRBJ2-5|TRBV27|.
CASSPTLRVQETQYF
TGTGCCAGCAGTCCAACCCTCCGGGTTCAAGAGACCCAGTACTTC
>.|TRBJ1-1|TRBV19|.
CASSIATVVNTEAFF
TGTGCCAGTAGTATAGCAACAGTGGTGAACACTGAAGCTTTCTTT
>.|TRBJ1-1|TRBV9|.
CASSVMGGNTEAFF
TGTGCCAGCAGCGTAATGGGGGGGAACACTGAAGCTTTCTTT
>few|TRBJ1-1|TRBV4-2|.
CASRSTGNTEAFF
TGTGCCAGCAGGTCTACAGGGAACACTGAAGCTTTCTTT
>.|TRBJ2-2|TRBV7-3|.
CASSFGGGELFF
TGTGCCAGCAGCTTTGGTGGCGGGGAGCTGTTTTTT
>.|TRBJ2-7|TRBV27|TRBD2
CASSFSGGAINEQYF
TGTGCCAGCAGTTTTTCGGGAGGGGCCATCAACGAGCAGTACTTC
>few|TRBJ1-1|TRBV5-4|.
CASSLVTNTEAFF
TGTGCCAGCAGCTTGGTCACCAACACTGAAGCTTTCTTT
>few|TRBJ1-5|TRBV18|.
CASSPGVHFNQPQHF
TGTGCCAGCTCACCGGGTGTACATTTCAATCAGCCCCAGCATTTT
>.|TRBJ1-2|TRBV7-3|.
CASSPAGTDYGYTF
TGTGCCAGCAGCCCCGCCGGGACGGACTATGGCTACACCTTC
>.|TRBJ2-7|TRBV11-2|.
CASSQVGTLLLEQYF
TGTGCCAGCAGCCAGGTCGGGACTCTACTTCTGGAGCAGTACTTC
>.|TRBJ1-2|TRBV27|.
CASSLTAVPGNYGYTF
TGTGCCAGCAGTTTAACCGCGGTACCGGGGAACTATGGCTACACCTTC
>.|TRBJ1-1|TRBV6-6|.
CASSYVPQHGAFF
TGTGCCAGCAGTTACGTGCCCCAACACGGGGCTTTCTTT
>.|TRBJ1-2|TRBV28|TRBD1
CASSHRGVYGYTF
TGTGCCAGCAGCCACAGGGGCGTCTATGGCTACACCTTC
>.|TRBJ2-1|TRBV7-9|.
CASSLARGDNEQFF
TGTGCCAGCAGCTTAGCGAGGGGGGACAATGAGCAGTTCTTC
>.|TRBJ2-7|TRBV5-1|TRBD1
CASSLVSGQGIYEQYF
TGCGCCAGCAGCTTGGTGTCCGGACAGGGTATCTACGAGCAGTACTTC
>.|TRBJ1-1|TRBV9|TRBD1
CASSVGTGGTEAFF
TGTGCCAGCAGCGTAGGAACAGGGGGCACTGAAGCTTTCTTT
>once|TRBJ2-7|TRBV4-1|.
CASSQESGGTSNEQYF
TGCGCCAGCAGCCAAGAATCTGGCGGGACATCCAACGAGCAGTACTTC
>.|TRBJ2-7|TRBV5-1|TRBD1
CASSIGQGSYEQYF
TGCGCCAGCAGCATTGGACAGGGCTCCTACGAGCAGTACTTC
>.|TRBJ2-5|TRBV29-1|.
CSPTRVGTQYF
TGCAGCCCAACCCGTGTTGGGACCCAGTACTTC
>.|TRBJ2-7|TRBV2|TRBD1
CASSATRDRTYEQYF
TGTGCCAGCAGTGCTACCCGGGACAGGACCTACGAGCAGTACTTC
>.|TRBJ1-4|TRBV9|TRBD1
CASSVEDRRIATNEKLFF
TGTGCCAGCAGCGTAGAGGACAGGAGAATTGCAACTAATGAAAAACTGTTTTTT
>.|TRBJ2-7|TRBV2|TRBD2
CASTTSEVAGVREQYF
TGTGCCAGCACCACAAGCGAGGTAGCGGGAGTTCGGGAGCAGTACTTC
>.|TRBJ2-7|TRBV28|.
CASSLAGSYEQYF
TGTGCCAGCAGTTTAGCAGGCTCCTACGAGCAGTACTTC
>.|TRBJ2-1|TRBV4-1|TRBD2
CAGASGRWGEQFF
TGCGCGGGTGCCAGCGGGAGATGGGGTGAGCAGTTCTTC
>.|TRBJ2-1|TRBV28|.
CASSLGRNSYNEQFF
TGTGCCAGCAGTTTAGGGAGGAACTCCTACAATGAGCAGTTCTTC
>.|TRBJ2-7|TRBV4-1|TRBD2
CASSQRLAGTYEQYF
TGCGCCAGCAGCCAAAGACTAGCGGGTACCTACGAGCAGTACTTC
>.|TRBJ2-1|TRBV10-3|TRBD2
CAISESTSGYYNEQFF
TGTGCCATCAGTGAGTCGACTAGCGGATACTACAATGAGCAGTTCTTC
>.|TRBJ2-1|TRBV6-1|.
CASSDTWGERDEQFF
TGTGCCAGCAGTGATACTTGGGGGGAACGGGATGAGCAGTTCTTC
>.|TRBJ2-2|TRBV27|.
CASSFTKGAGELFF
TGTGCCAGCAGTTTCACTAAGGGAGCCGGGGAGCTGTTTTTT
>.|TRBJ2-7|TRBV5-6|TRBD2
CASSPVGGFEQYF
TGTGCCAGCAGCCCGGTGGGGGGGTTCGAGCAGTACTTC
>.|TRBJ2-7|TRBV19|TRBD2
CASSVDLAGGPYEQYF
TGTGCCAGTAGTGTCGATCTAGCGGGAGGACCTTACGAGCAGTACTTC
>.|TRBJ2-1|TRBV11-2|.
CASSLVANEQFF
TGTGCCAGCAGCTTAGTGGCAAATGAGCAGTTCTTC
>.|TRBJ1-4|TRBV19|.
CASSVLSWAEVNEKLFF
TGTGCCAGTAGTGTTCTCAGCTGGGCAGAAGTTAATGAAAAACTGTTTTTT
>.|TRBJ2-7|TRBV5-6|.
CASSFGTGAYEQYF
TGTGCCAGCAGCTTCGGGACTGGAGCTTACGAGCAGTACTTC
>.|TRBJ1-2|TRBV11-2|.
CASSLLPPGDVIGYTF
TGTGCCAGCAGCCTCCTGCCGCCAGGGGATGTAATTGGCTACACCTTC
>.|TRBJ2-7|TRBV29-1|.
CSVLQGISYEQYF
TGCAGCGTCCTTCAGGGGATCTCCTACGAGCAGTACTTC
>.|TRBJ2-7|TRBV28|TRBD2
CASSLGTSDYEQYF
TGTGCCAGCAGTCTAGGGACTAGCGACTACGAGCAGTACTTC
>.|TRBJ2-6|TRBV4-2|.
CASSQDSSSGANVLTF
TGTGCCAGCAGCCAAGATTCGAGCTCTGGGGCCAACGTCCTGACTTTC
>.|TRBJ2-2|TRBV19|.
CASSGLGSGELFF
TGTGCCAGTAGTGGTCTAGGTTCCGGGGAGCTGTTTTTT
>.|TRBJ1-1|TRBV19|.
CASSIGINYGVNTEAFF
TGTGCCAGTAGTATTGGGATCAACTACGGGGTGAACACTGAAGCTTTCTTT
>.|TRBJ1-1|TRBV25-1|.
CASSGLGEGAFF
TGTGCCAGCAGTGGACTGGGGGAAGGGGCTTTCTTT
>.|TRBJ1-2|TRBV5-6|TRBD1
CASSLELGQGVSYGYTF
TGTGCCAGCAGCTTGGAGTTAGGACAGGGTGTATCTTATGGCTACACCTTC
>.|TRBJ2-7|TRBV29-1|TRBD1
CSVEDRLSEQYF
TGCAGCGTTGAGGACAGGTTGAGCGAGCAGTACTTC
>.|TRBJ2-5|TRBV5-6|.
CASTAPWLKGETQYF
TGTGCCAGCACCGCCCCGTGGCTGAAGGGAGAGACCCAGTACTTC
>once|TRBJ2-7|TRBV14|TRBD2
CASSRTLAGVYEQYF
TGTGCCAGCAGCCGAACCCTAGCGGGAGTCTACGAGCAGTACTTC
>.|TRBJ2-1|TRBV4-2|TRBD2
CASRVGLGYNEQFF
TGTGCCAGCAGAGTGGGACTAGGGTACAATGAGCAGTTCTTC
>.|TRBJ2-1|TRBV5-4|.
CASSLASSFLDEQFF
TGTGCCAGCAGCTTGGCCTCCTCATTCTTGGATGAGCAGTTCTTC
>.|TRBJ2-7|TRBV27|TRBD1
CASRDRGRHEQYF
TGTGCCAGCAGGGACAGGGGGAGGCACGAGCAGTACTTC
>.|TRBJ2-1|TRBV6-5|.
CASTGSSDEQFF
TGTGCCAGCACCGGGAGCTCTGATGAGCAGTTCTTC
>.|TRBJ2-7|TRBV9|TRBD2
CASSEGLANEQYF
TGTGCCAGCAGCGAGGGACTAGCCAACGAGCAGTACTTC
>.|TRBJ1-1|TRBV7-2|TRBD1
CASSYWTGVNAEAFF
TGTGCCAGCAGCTATTGGACAGGGGTAAACGCTGAAGCTTTCTTT
>.|TRBJ2-7|TRBV7-2|TRBD2
CASSLSGQAAGGPGYEQYF
TGTGCCAGCAGCTTAAGCGGGCAAGCAGCGGGAGGGCCAGGGTACGAGCAGTACTTC